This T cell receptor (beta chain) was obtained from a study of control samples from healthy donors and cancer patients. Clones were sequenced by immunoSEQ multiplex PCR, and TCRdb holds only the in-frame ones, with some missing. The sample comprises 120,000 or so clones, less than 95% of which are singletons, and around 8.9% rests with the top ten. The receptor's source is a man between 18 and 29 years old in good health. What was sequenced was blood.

This chain's CDR3 is CASSPMSSYNEQFF. DNA for the CDR3: TGCGCCAGCAGCCCAATGAGCTCCTACAATGAGCAGTTCTTC. The V gene is TRBV5-1, the J gene TRBJ2-1; D remains ambiguous. Germline V lookup: CDR1 SGHRS, CDR2 YFSETQ. The V end lost 4 bases, the J end lost 0 bases, and 8 bases lay between the germline ends. The CDR3 length is 14 residues.